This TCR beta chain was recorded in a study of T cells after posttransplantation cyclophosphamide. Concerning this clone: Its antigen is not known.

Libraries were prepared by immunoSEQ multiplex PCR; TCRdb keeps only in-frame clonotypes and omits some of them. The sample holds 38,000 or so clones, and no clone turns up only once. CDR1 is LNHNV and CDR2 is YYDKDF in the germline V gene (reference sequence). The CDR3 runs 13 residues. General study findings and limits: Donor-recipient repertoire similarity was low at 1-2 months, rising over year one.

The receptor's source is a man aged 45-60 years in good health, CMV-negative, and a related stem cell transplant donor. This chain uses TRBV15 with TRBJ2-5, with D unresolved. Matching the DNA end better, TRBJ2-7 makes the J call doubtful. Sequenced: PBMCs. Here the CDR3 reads CATSREGYYEQYF. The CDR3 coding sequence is TGTGCCACCAGCAGAGAGGGTTACTACGAGCAGTACTTC.